This T cell receptor beta chain is drawn from a study of shared clonotypes between healthy human individuals (TCRdb year 2020). About the investigation overall: A couple of women and a few men aged 18 to 49 years were included in the cohort. For each donor, CD4 naive and CD4 memory were each given three plates, CD8 naive was given two plates, and CD8 memory was given one plate. To estimate repertoire size and how much clonotype sharing occurs between individuals, the study deeply sequenced the blood TCR repertoires of five healthy adults. Libraries were prepared and TCR repertoires were sequenced by different laboratories using diverse techniques, in order to increase sequencing depth and limit assay-specific biases. Leukapheresis yielded between about 0.94 and 8.9 billion PBMCs per donor. Summary of the overall study and its limitations: Pairwise subsampling indicated that sequencing depth was expected to affect the degree of clonotype sharing among donors. Because the study included only a small number of donors, the genetic and exposure-history diversity represented was limited. Sharing across a few donors was observed for around 5% of naive CD4, over 3% of naive CD8, roughly 2.3% of memory CD4, and roughly 0.4% of memory CD8 clonotypes. Higher generation probabilities were observed for clonotypes shared by all four sorted-subset donors than for non-shared clonotypes. Even with the large sequencing depth, rarefaction of the sorted-subset datasets indicated that sequencing was incomplete. Larger estimated clonotype richness was generally found for naive subsets than for memory subsets. Sampling was restricted to blood, and TCR repertoires in tissue are likely to differ from TCR repertoires in blood.

Notes on this clone: Its antigen has not been determined. Qualities for individual bases were not recorded, and no much larger clone is one base off.

V ends up 6 bases short and J 4 bases short, with an unmatched junction base count of 3. As encoded in the germline V gene, CDR1 is SNHLY while CDR2 is FYNNEI. Its CDR3 holds 13 amino acids, cysteine through phenylalanine. CDR3 DNA is the only sequence kept; it has 39 bases, read in frame from the first base. Using the deep immunoSEQ assay, TCR CDR3 regions were amplified from genomic DNA by multiplex PCR. For each cell subset, the extracted genomic DNA was distributed evenly across all wells of several immunoSEQ 96-well plates, and each plate served as one replicate. For sorted subsets, around 0.2 ug genomic DNA, equal to about 30,000 T cell genomes, was loaded into each replicate PCR. Purified libraries were measured with a Qubit 3.0 fluorometer, size-checked on a Bioanalyzer 2100, and measured again with the KAPA Library Quantification kit. Every immunoSEQ 96-well plate was sequenced on a separate single-read 150-cycle Illumina NextSeq 550 flow cell. The authors processed their data as follows. The immunoSEQ output contained only junctional sequences without quality scores, so filtering could not match that applied to full-length reads. To assign V/J genes and CDR3, sequences were annotated using PyIR, a Python wrapper for IgBLAST v1.9, with IMGT germline references. Reads with weak V/J assignments (E-value above 1e-6), missing CDR3, stop codons, out-of-frame junctions, or ambiguous translated residues were removed. V3J clonotypes were defined by identical inferred V gene, J gene, and CDR3 amino acid sequence. To compute the percentage overlap between repertoires, the number of shared unique clonotypes was divided by the size of the smaller repertoire. Three approaches were used to assess repertoire richness: RTK rarefaction, the Chao1 estimator, and Recon v2.1 estimates of unobserved clonotypes. For all TCRbeta clonotypes obtained by the gDNA method from a handful of donors, generation probabilities were computed with OLGA. TCRdb's version of the immuneACCESS table is confined to in-frame rearrangements and falls short of the full clone set. An unresolved V gene accounts for under half of the shortfall where checked; the remainder is of unknown origin. D and trimming come from the DNA, and the V and J calls and clone size come from that table. For this sample the table gives roughly 2.2 million clones, of which roughly 92% were detected only once. Roughly 0.34% of the sample is in the top ten clones.

The donors were healthy, HIV-negative adults with no recently reported acute infections or vaccinations. All donors were Caucasian adults living in Nashville, Tennessee, USA. CD4+ T cells were enriched by magnetic negative selection; naive cells were then positively selected on CD45RA, and the negative fraction formed the memory subset. Blood was obtained by leukapheresis, after which PBMCs were separated by Ficoll-Histopaque density gradient centrifugation and cryopreserved in liquid nitrogen vapor phase. Analytical flow cytometry was used to check the purity and quantity of every magnetically sorted T cell population. Genomic DNA was isolated from every sorted fraction and measured by UV absorbance on a Nanodrop 2000c.

What was sequenced was naive CD4+ T cells from PBMCs. The sample's cell subset or site label is to be understood as: CD45RA+ positively selected. This receptor chain uses TRBV2 and TRBJ1-1; the central 9 bases match TRBD1. This sequence originates from a man between 18 and 29 years old in good health. Some clones in this sample may be carry-over from other donors' samples. The CDR3 region: CASSDRGATEAFF. DNA sequence: TGTGCCAGCAGCGACAGGGGGGCCACTGAAGCTTTCTTT.